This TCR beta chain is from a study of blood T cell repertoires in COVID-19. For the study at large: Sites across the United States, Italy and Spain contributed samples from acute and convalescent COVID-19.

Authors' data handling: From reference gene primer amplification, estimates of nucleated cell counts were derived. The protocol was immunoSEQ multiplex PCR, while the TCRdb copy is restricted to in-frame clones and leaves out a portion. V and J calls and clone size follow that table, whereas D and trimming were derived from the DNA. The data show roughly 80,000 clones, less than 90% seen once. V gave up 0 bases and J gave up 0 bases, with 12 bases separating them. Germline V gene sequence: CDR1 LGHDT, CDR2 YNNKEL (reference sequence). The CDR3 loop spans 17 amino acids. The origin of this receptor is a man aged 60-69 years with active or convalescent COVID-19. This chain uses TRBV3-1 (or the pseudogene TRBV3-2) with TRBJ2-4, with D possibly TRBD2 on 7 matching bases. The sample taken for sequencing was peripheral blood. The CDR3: CASSQDRAGAAKNIQYF. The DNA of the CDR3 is TGTGCCAGCAGCCAAGATCGGGCGGGGGCAGCCAAAAACATTCAGTACTTC.